The TCR beta chain under discussion was sequenced for a study of T cells in Graves' hyperthyroidism and ophthalmopathy. Authors of the study amplified TCR beta CDR3 regions from RNA transcripts. First-round RT-PCR targeting the TCR CDR3 was performed with the HTBI primer set. TCRdb fed the multiplex PCR reads into MiXCR, producing one record per CDR3 protein. The sample includes more than 600,000 distinct CDR3 sequences, over 15% of them seen just once. Findings and caveats of the study: Most clonotypes expanded in the thyroid (above 0.001) were also present in blood. Ophthalmopathy, which appeared later, was predicted by the model a median about 6.8 months before onset.

This clonotype was detected ten times or more. Antigen specificity is unknown. The sequenced sample was blood. The sequence was collected from a man aged 18 to 29 with Graves' hyperthyroidism.

CDR3 residues: CASSYDGREYF. In DNA, the CDR3 is TGTGCCAGCAGTTACGACGGGAGGGAGTACTTC. The chain recombines TRBV6-1 with TRBJ2-5; 8 nucleotides match TRBD2. Germline CDR1 and CDR2: MNHNS and SASEGT. V was clipped by 5 bases and J by 12 bases; unmatched bases: 5. This CDR3 is 11 amino acids long.